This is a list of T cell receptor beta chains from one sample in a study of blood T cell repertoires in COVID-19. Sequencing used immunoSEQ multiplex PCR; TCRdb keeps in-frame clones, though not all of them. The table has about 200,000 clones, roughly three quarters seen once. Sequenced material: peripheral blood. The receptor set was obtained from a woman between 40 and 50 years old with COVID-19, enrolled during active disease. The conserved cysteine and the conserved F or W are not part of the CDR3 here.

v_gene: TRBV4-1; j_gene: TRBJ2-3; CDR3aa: ASSQPNYSGNSTDTQY
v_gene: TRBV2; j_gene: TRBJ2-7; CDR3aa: ASSVGGGGLVEQY
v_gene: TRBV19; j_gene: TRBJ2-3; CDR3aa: ASGLAGGPDTQY
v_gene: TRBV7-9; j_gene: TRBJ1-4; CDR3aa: ASSFLNTEKLF
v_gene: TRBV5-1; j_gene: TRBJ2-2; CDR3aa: ASSLGSTGQGTGELF
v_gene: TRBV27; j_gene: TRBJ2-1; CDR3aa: ATLSSGRTNEQF
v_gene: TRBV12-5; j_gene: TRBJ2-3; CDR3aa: ASGLAGGQNTQY
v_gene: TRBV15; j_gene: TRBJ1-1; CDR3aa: ATSSPGTGGKNTEAF
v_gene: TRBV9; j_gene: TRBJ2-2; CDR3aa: ASSARGLGAGELF
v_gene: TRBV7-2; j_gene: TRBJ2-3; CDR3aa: ASTPWRGSTDTQY
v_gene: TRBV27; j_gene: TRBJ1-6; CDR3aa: ASSYHQGSYNSPLH
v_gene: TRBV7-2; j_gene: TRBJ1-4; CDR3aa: ASSPRTGSNEKLF
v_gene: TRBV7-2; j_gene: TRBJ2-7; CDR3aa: ASSTRGHLYEQY
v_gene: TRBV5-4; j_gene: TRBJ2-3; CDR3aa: ASSLGGPSSTDTQY
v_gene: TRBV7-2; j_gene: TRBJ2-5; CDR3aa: ASSLGGIQETQY
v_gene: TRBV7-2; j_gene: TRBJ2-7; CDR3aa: ASSSAGTSGVIGYEQY
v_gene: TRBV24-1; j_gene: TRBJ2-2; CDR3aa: ATLGEAGELF
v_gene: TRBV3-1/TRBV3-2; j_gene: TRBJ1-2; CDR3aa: ASSQGQIPGGYT
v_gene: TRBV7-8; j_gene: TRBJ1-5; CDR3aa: ASSTRPIGGNYQPQH
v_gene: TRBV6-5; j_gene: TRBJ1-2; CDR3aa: ASSYGRGNYGYT
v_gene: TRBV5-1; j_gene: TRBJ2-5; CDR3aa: ASSPAWDGGKETQY
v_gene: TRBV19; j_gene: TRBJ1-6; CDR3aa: ASRSGTGYNSPLH
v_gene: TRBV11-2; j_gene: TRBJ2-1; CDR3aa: ASSRIAGVGNEQF
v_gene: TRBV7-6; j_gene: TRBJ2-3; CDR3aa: ASSLPRQGGEPDTQY
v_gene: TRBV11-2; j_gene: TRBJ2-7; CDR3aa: ASSSVRGRAVYEQY